These 9 T cell receptor beta chains originate from one sample sequenced in a study of cytomegalovirus exposure and HLA in healthy donors. Vbeta (60) and Jbeta (13) primers were used in the PCR. Sequencing used immunoSEQ multiplex PCR; TCRdb keeps in-frame clones, though not all of them. Of more than 85,000 clones in the sample, about 81% were seen once. What was sequenced was PBMCs. The source of these receptors is a man aged 30-40 years in good health and CMV-seronegative.

The chain couples TRBV19 to TRBJ2-7, with TRBD1 as a possible D gene (6 bases). CDR3 length equals 15 residues. The germline gives CDR1 LNHDA, CDR2 SQIVND (reference sequence). Between the trimmed V and J ends, which lost 7 bases and 2 bases, there was a span of 18 bases. The CDR3 spells CASTRDGWTAYEQYF. As DNA, the CDR3 is TGTGCCAGTACCAGAGACGGTTGGACAGCCTACGAGCAGTACTTC.

This clone has just one count. The rearrangement joins TRBV6-6 to TRBJ2-7; D might be TRBD2 (6 bases). Germline V lookup: CDR1 MNHNY, CDR2 SVGAGI (reference sequence). The CDR3 runs 15 residues. V lost 0 bases to trimming and J lost 4 bases, with 13 bases between them. This CDR3 reads CASSYSGVEGYEQYF. The CDR3 bases are TGTGCCAGCAGTTACTCAGGGGTGGAGGGTTACGAGCAGTACTTC.

This clone has only one observation. V gene TRBV7-3 combines with J gene TRBJ2-2; 10 nucleotides match TRBD2. Germline lookup yields CDR1 SGHTA and CDR2 FQGTGA. The J segment lost 5 bases and the V segment lost 5 bases, leaving 11 bases of the junction unmatched. This CDR3 contains 17 residues. The CDR3 nucleotides read TGTGCCAGCAGCCCCCAGCCGGTAGCGGGAGGTACCGGGGAGCTGTTTTTT. Its protein product is CASSPQPVAGGTGELFF.

This chain joins TRBV6-1 and TRBJ1-3; D is perhaps TRBD1 (6 bases). Germline values: CDR1 MNHNS, CDR2 SASEGT. Trimming took 10 bases from V and 6 from J, leaving 19 bases between them. This CDR3 is built from 14 residues. The CDR3 sequence is CATGDGDTVNTIYF. Written as DNA, the CDR3 is TGTGCCACAGGCGATGGGGACACAGTAAACACCATATATTTT.

As concerns this clone: The junction does not match germline at one end; this may be a read error. This chain uses TRBV18 with TRBJ1-1; D is ambiguous. The CDR3 is 13 amino acids. Germline CDR1 reads KGHSH; CDR2 reads LQKENI. CDR3 DNA: TGTGCCAGCTCCCCACGGCGGGACACTGAAGCTTTCTTT. It specifies CASSPRRDTEAFF.

The V and J genes are TRBV7-3 and TRBJ2-7; 9 bases map to TRBD2. Germline lookup yields CDR1 SGHTA and CDR2 FQGTGA. The CDR3 is made up of 14 amino acids. J gave up 1 base and V 3 bases, and 1 base lay outside the gene matches. This CDR3 reads CASSFGLASYEQYF. As DNA, the CDR3 is TGTGCCAGCAGCTTTGGACTAGCGTCCTACGAGCAGTACTTC.

The V call is TRBV19, the J call TRBJ2-2; D is possibly TRBD2 (5 bases). The ends were cut back, 6 bases at V and 4 bases at J, with 15 bases in the middle. Germline CDR1 reads LNHDA; CDR2 reads SQIVND (reference sequence). CDR3 length equals 15 residues. The CDR3 protein is CASSTLRGRTGELFF. The CDR3, as DNA: TGTGCCAGTAGCACCTTGCGAGGGCGCACCGGGGAGCTGTTTTTT.

The chain uses TRBV15 and TRBJ1-6; D is uncertain. Trimming left V 0 bases short and J 8 bases short, with 8 bases between. Germline-derived CDR1 and CDR2 are LNHNV and YYDKDF (reference sequence). This CDR3 has 14 residues. CDR3 in amino acids: CATSREGMHSPLHF. The CDR3 DNA reads TGTGCCACCAGCAGAGAGGGCATGCATTCACCCCTCCACTTT.

The chain combines TRBV10-3 with TRBJ1-2; 8 bases are a match to TRBD1. Germline lookup yields CDR1 ENHRY and CDR2 SYGVKD. The junction had 10 bases not matched to a gene; V was cut back by 6 bases and J by 7 bases. CDR3 length equals 14 residues. The CDR3 nucleotides read TGTGCCATCAGACTCCAGGGGGCGCCTCCTGGCTACACCTTC. Its translation is CAIRLQGAPPGYTF.